These 18 T cell receptor beta chains originate from one sample sequenced in a study of blood T cell repertoires in COVID-19. Generated by immunoSEQ multiplex PCR, the TCRdb table keeps only in-frame clones and is missing some. The sample contains about 80,000 clones, approximately 88% of which appear only once. Sample: peripheral blood. The receptor set was obtained from a woman of 80 years or more with acute or convalescent COVID-19.

J is TRBJ1-4 and V is TRBV1; the DNA was not used to check the table's D call, TRBD1. TRBV1 is recorded as a pseudogene. The CDR3 extends over 17 amino acids. CDR3 DNA sequence: TGCACCAGCAGCCTCCCCCCGGGACAGATAGATAATGAAAAACTGTTTTTT. Translated, it gives CTSSLPPGQIDNEKLFF.

This chain joins TRBV29-1 and TRBJ2-1; TRBD2 might be the D (6 bases). CDR1 SQVTM and CDR2 ANQGSEA come from the germline V gene. This CDR3 comprises 13 residues. V was cut by 5 bases and J by 5 bases, with 13 bases left in between. CDR3 sequence: CSVYGSPHNEQFF. CDR3 nucleotides: TGCAGCGTTTACGGGAGCCCCCACAATGAGCAGTTCTTC.

V gene TRBV19 combines with J gene TRBJ1-2; 11 positions match TRBD1. Germline assignment: CDR1 LNHDA and CDR2 SQIVND (reference sequence). J gave up 8 bases and V 5 bases, and 10 bases lay outside the gene matches. CDR3 size: 15 residues. The CDR3 bases are TGTGCCAGTAGTCCCGGACAGGGGGCTCTTGGGGGCTACACCTTC. It yields the protein CASSPGQGALGGYTF. Together with reference TRBV19 and TRBJ1-2, the CDR3 gives the full variable domain: DGGITQSPKYLFRKEGQNVTLSCEQNLNHDAMYWYRQDPGQGLRLIYYSQIVNDFQKGDIAEGYSVSREKKESFPLTVTSAQKNPTAFYLCASSPGQGALGGYTFGSGTRLTVV.

The chain is built from TRBV19 and TRBJ1-5, with no clear D. This CDR3 contains 16 residues. Looked up from germline, CDR1 is LNHDA and CDR2 is SQIVND (reference sequence). Trimming left V 5 bases short and J 0 bases short, with 14 bases between. Here the CDR3 DNA reads TGTGCCAGTAGTCCGGGGAGCTTTTATAGCAATCAGCCCCAGCATTTT. Protein sequence: CASSPGSFYSNQPQHF.

This chain links TRBV5-4 with TRBJ2-5, with a possible D match to TRBD2 (6 bases). The germline V gene encodes CDR1 SGHNT and CDR2 YYREEE (reference sequence). The V end was cut by 4 bases, the J end by 5 bases, with 12 bases between. This CDR3 spans 13 amino acids. CDR3 loop: CASSPGLRETQYF. The CDR3 DNA is TGTGCCAGCAGCCCCGGACTAAGGGAGACCCAGTACTTC.

The chain joins TRBV5-1 to TRBJ2-7, with a tentative D call TRBD1 (6 bases). Germline CDR1 reads SGHRS; CDR2 reads YFSETQ. The ends were cut back, 4 bases at V and 2 bases at J, with 19 bases in the middle. CDR3 length equals 16 residues. The CDR3 nucleotides are TGCGCCAGCAGCCATACCGCCGGGACACCAACCTACGAGCAGTACTTC. This gives the protein CASSHTAGTPTYEQYF. The whole variable domain, remainder taken from reference TRBV5-1 and TRBJ2-7, is KAGVTQTPRYLIKTRGQQVTLSCSPISGHRSVSWYQQTPGQGLQFLFEYFSETQRNKGNFPGRFSGRQFSNSRSEMNVSTLELGDSALYLCASSHTAGTPTYEQYFGPGTRLTVT.

The chain recombines TRBV6-2 or TRBV6-3 with TRBJ2-1; 11 bases agree with TRBD1. The germline V gene encodes CDR1 MNHEY and CDR2 SVGEGT. CDR3 length: 15 residues. With V trimmed by 6 bases and J by 8 bases, 9 bases remained unmatched. The CDR3 sequence: CASSPGTGGLDEQFF. CDR3 nucleotides: TGTGCCAGCAGCCCCGGGACAGGGGGTCTCGATGAGCAGTTCTTC.

The chain uses TRBV24-1 and TRBJ2-7, with D tentatively TRBD1 (6 bases). V gave up 5 bases and J gave up 0 bases, with 16 bases separating them. In germline, CDR1 is KGHDR, CDR2 SFDVKD. The CDR3 runs to 16 residues. CDR3 amino acids: CATSVVRQVLSYEQYF. DNA for the CDR3: TGTGCCACCAGTGTCGTCCGACAGGTTCTCTCCTACGAGCAGTACTTC.

This chain uses TRBV6-6 with TRBJ1-2; 9 nucleotides line up with TRBD1. The J segment lost 6 bases and the V segment lost 5 bases, leaving 19 bases of the junction unmatched. The CDR3 is made up of 18 amino acids. Germline V gene data show CDR1 as MNHNY and CDR2 as SVGAGI (reference sequence). CDR3 in amino acids: CASSLRAGGGQGINGYTF. CDR3 nucleotides: TGTGCCAGCAGTCTCCGGGCTGGGGGCGGACAGGGGATCAATGGCTACACCTTC.

This rearrangement joins TRBV7-2 to TRBJ2-1; D perhaps matches TRBD1 (6 bases). V lost 4 bases and J 9 bases, leaving 10 bases between the germline ends. CDR1 is SGHTA and CDR2 is FQGNSA in the germline V gene. The CDR3 contains 12 residues. Here the CDR3 reads CASSSRGTEQFF. CDR3 sequence (DNA): TGTGCCAGCAGCTCAAGGGGGACTGAGCAGTTCTTC.

This chain connects TRBV18 to TRBJ2-1, with TRBD1 as a possible D gene (5 bases). The CDR3 sequence is 16 residues long. Trimming removed 1 base from V and 1 base from J, with 11 bases in between. The germline CDR1 and CDR2 sequences are KGHSH and LQKENI. The CDR3 here is CASSPRGPQSYNEQFF. The CDR3 DNA is TGTGCCAGCTCACCACGGGGCCCCCAATCCTACAATGAGCAGTTCTTC.

The V and J genes are TRBV20-1 and TRBJ2-1; TRBD2 agrees at 12 bases. CDR1 and CDR2 (germline): DFQATT, SNEGSKA (reference sequence). This CDR3 is 15 amino acids long. With 3 bases clipped from V and 4 bases from J, the junction kept 4 bases outside the gene matches. The CDR3 bases are TGCAGTGCTAGTCCGGGACTAGCGGGTTACAATGAGCAGTTCTTC. Amino acid sequence: CSASPGLAGYNEQFF.

The genes are TRBV5-1 and TRBJ2-4; no clear D gene. CDR1 is SGHRS and CDR2 is YFSETQ in the germline V gene. CDR3 length equals 16 residues. V was shortened by 3 bases and J by 1 base, with 14 bases between the two germline ends. DNA for the CDR3: TGCGCCAGCAGCTCGTCGGCGGCGAGTGCCAAAAACATTCAGTACTTC. Its translation is CASSSSAASAKNIQYF. The full variable domain, completed using reference TRBV5-1 and TRBJ2-4, is KAGVTQTPRYLIKTRGQQVTLSCSPISGHRSVSWYQQTPGQGLQFLFEYFSETQRNKGNFPGRFSGRQFSNSRSEMNVSTLELGDSALYLCASSSSAASAKNIQYFGAGTRLSVL.

The chain employs TRBV5-1 and TRBJ2-7, with a possible D match to TRBD2 (5 bases). V lost 0 bases and J lost 0, with 7 bases in between. Germline lookup yields CDR1 SGHRS and CDR2 YFSETQ. The CDR3 loop spans 14 amino acids. CDR3 region: CASSLASSSYEQYF. CDR3 DNA sequence: TGCGCCAGCAGCTTGGCTAGCAGCTCCTACGAGCAGTACTTC.

This clone was seen a single time. V is TRBV4-1 and J is TRBJ2-2, with TRBD2 as a possible D gene (6 bases). The CDR3 is 18 residues long. V lost 0 bases and J 6 bases, leaving 20 bases between the germline ends. Germline loops: CDR1 MGHRA, CDR2 YSYEKL. This CDR3 is CASSQEEKRATVSGELFF. For the CDR3, the DNA is TGCGCCAGCAGCCAAGAGGAAAAGCGGGCCACTGTTTCCGGGGAGCTGTTTTTT.

This rearrangement joins TRBV12-5 to TRBJ1-1; 7 nucleotides line up with TRBD1. The junction had 10 bases not matched to a gene; V was cut back by 3 bases and J by 0 bases. CDR1 is LGHNT, CDR2 FRNRAP, per germline. This CDR3 comprises 17 residues. The DNA for the CDR3 is TGTGCTAGTGGTTTCGCCTACGGGACAGTGATGAACACTGAAGCTTTCTTT. Translation: CASGFAYGTVMNTEAFF.

The chain employs TRBV6-2 or TRBV6-3 and TRBJ2-7; 9 bases align to TRBD1. Germline V gene data show CDR1 as MNHEY and CDR2 as SVGEGT. The ends lost 0 bases at V and 4 bases at J; junction bases unmatched: 4. The CDR3 sequence is 15 residues long. Here the CDR3 reads CASSYSRDRGYEQYF. The CDR3, as DNA: TGTGCCAGCAGTTACTCGAGAGACAGGGGGTACGAGCAGTACTTC.

The chain employs TRBV28 and TRBJ1-1; TRBD1 agrees at 12 bases. After removal of 7 bases from V and 5 bases from J, the junction contained 14 bases not matched to a gene. This CDR3 is 17 amino acids long. Germline V gene data show CDR1 as MDHEN and CDR2 as SYDVKM. The CDR3 is CASTSSPGTGGYTEAFF. Here the CDR3 DNA reads TGTGCCAGCACCTCCTCTCCCGGGACAGGGGGCTATACTGAAGCTTTCTTT.